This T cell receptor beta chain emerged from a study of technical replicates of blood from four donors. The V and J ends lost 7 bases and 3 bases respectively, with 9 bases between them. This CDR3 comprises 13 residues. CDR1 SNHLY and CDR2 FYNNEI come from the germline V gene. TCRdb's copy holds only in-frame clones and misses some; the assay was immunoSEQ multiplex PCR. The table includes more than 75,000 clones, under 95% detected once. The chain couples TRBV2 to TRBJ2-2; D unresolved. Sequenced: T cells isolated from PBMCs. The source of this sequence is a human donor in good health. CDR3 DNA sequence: TGTGCCAGCACCCAAAGCTACACCGGGGAGCTGTTTTTT. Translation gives CASTQSYTGELFF.